A single sample gave rise to the 17 T cell receptor beta chains below, sequenced in a study of cytomegalovirus exposure and HLA in healthy donors. Amplification used 60 Vbeta primers and 13 Jbeta primers. Profiling relied on immunoSEQ multiplex PCR, and the TCRdb table lists in-frame clones only, not all of them. The sample carries over 150,000 clones, roughly 77% recorded once. Source material: PBMCs. Receptors originate from a man younger than 45 in good health and CMV-seropositive.

As DNA, the CDR3 is TGTGCCAGCAGCCAAGGGGAGGTCCGCTCCTACGAGCAGTACTTC. Translating gives CASSQGEVRSYEQYF. This chain links TRBV4-2 with TRBJ2-7, with D possibly matching TRBD2 (6 bases). CDR3 length equals 15 residues. The V gene's germline CDR1 is LGHNA and CDR2 YNFKEQ. Trimming pared 1 base from V and 0 bases from J, leaving 10 bases between.

The chain has TRBV5-4 and TRBJ1-2; D is uncertain. The germline V and J ends were trimmed by 4 bases and 6 bases, with 16 bases remaining between them. The CDR3 runs 14 residues. Germline V gene sequence: CDR1 SGHNT, CDR2 YYREEE (reference sequence). The CDR3 sequence: CASSKAPPAHGYTF. CDR3 nucleotides: TGTGCCAGCAGCAAAGCTCCACCTGCCCATGGCTACACCTTC.

The gene calls are TRBV7-9 and TRBJ2-7, with 8 bases matching TRBD2. CDR3 length equals 15 residues. Losses at the gene ends were 4 bases for V and 1 base for J; bases not matched to a gene: 6. The germline gives CDR1 SEHNR, CDR2 FQNEAQ (reference sequence). This chain's CDR3 is CASSSAGGRSYEQYF. The CDR3 DNA reads TGTGCCAGCAGCTCCGCGGGGGGAAGGTCCTACGAGCAGTACTTC.

The chain carries TRBV27 and TRBJ1-1, with 7 bases that match TRBD1. This CDR3 is 14 amino acids long. The germline V gene has CDR1 MNHEY and CDR2 SMNVEV (reference sequence). Unmatched junction bases numbered 11, after V lost 3 bases and J lost 10 bases. The CDR3 loop reads CASSFRDSSLGAFF. The CDR3 DNA follows: TGTGCCAGCAGTTTCCGGGACAGTTCCCTAGGAGCTTTCTTT.

The chain couples TRBV30 to TRBJ2-5; the D gene is possibly TRBD1 (6 bases). The length of the CDR3 is 14 residues. V lost 1 base to trimming and J lost 4 bases, with 13 bases between them. The germline V gene encodes CDR1 GTSNPN and CDR2 SVGIG (reference sequence). The CDR3 bases are TGTGCCTGGAGTGCCGGCACAGGGAGAGAGACCCAGTACTTC. It yields the protein CAWSAGTGRETQYF. The full variable domain, rest sourced from reference TRBV30 and TRBJ2-5, is SQTIHQWPATLVQPVGSPLSLECTVEGTSNPNLYWYRQAAGRGLQLLFYSVGIGQISSEVPQNLSASRPQDRQFILSSKKLLLSDSGFYLCAWSAGTGRETQYFGPGTRLLVL.

The chain has TRBV2 and TRBJ2-5, with 8 nucleotides matching TRBD1. Trimming at V came to 1 base and at J to 0 bases, leaving 4 bases not matched to a gene. Germline CDR1 is SNHLY and CDR2 is FYNNEI. This CDR3 has 16 amino acids. The CDR3 nucleotides read TGTGCCAGCAGTGAAGAGACCAGGGGGCACCAAGAGACCCAGTACTTC. It yields the protein CASSEETRGHQETQYF. Supplemented by reference TRBV2 and TRBJ2-5, the full variable domain reads EPEVTQTPSHQVTQMGQEVILRCVPISNHLYFYWYRQILGQKVEFLVSFYNNEISEKSEIFDDQFSVERPDGSNFTLKIRSTKLEDSAMYFCASSEETRGHQETQYFGPGTRLLVL.

DNA of the CDR3: TGTGCCAGCACCTTTAGGGGACTACAAGACAATGAGCAGTTCTTC. It translates to CASTFRGLQDNEQFF. V is TRBV6-6 and J is TRBJ2-1, with 7 bases aligning to TRBD2. Unmatched junction bases numbered 11, after V lost 7 bases and J lost 5 bases. The germline gives CDR1 MNHNY, CDR2 SVGAGI (reference sequence). The CDR3 covers 15 residues.

This chain links TRBV6-5 with TRBJ2-4; 8 bases line up with TRBD2. Germline V gene data show CDR1 as MNHEY and CDR2 as SVGAGI. V shed 6 bases, J shed 6 bases, and the junction held 10 bases outside the gene matches. This CDR3 contains 15 residues. CDR3 sequence (DNA): TGTGCCAGCAGCACAGCGGGGGCAGCTGGAAACATTCAGTACTTC. Amino acids: CASSTAGAAGNIQYF.

This rearrangement joins TRBV5-1 to TRBJ2-7, with D perhaps matching TRBD1 (5 bases). Germline CDR1 and CDR2: SGHRS and YFSETQ. This CDR3 has 14 residues. The V end lost 0 bases, the J end lost 2 bases, and 9 bases lay between the germline ends. In nucleotides, the CDR3 is TGCGCCAGCAGCTTGGGCAGGGATACCTACGAGCAGTACTTC. Its protein is CASSLGRDTYEQYF. Full variable domain (outside the CDR3, taken from reference TRBV5-1 and TRBJ2-7): KAGVTQTPRYLIKTRGQQVTLSCSPISGHRSVSWYQQTPGQGLQFLFEYFSETQRNKGNFPGRFSGRQFSNSRSEMNVSTLELGDSALYLCASSLGRDTYEQYFGPGTRLTVT.

This chain connects TRBV6-1 to TRBJ1-2; a weak D match, TRBD1 (6 bases). The germline V and J ends were trimmed by 9 bases and 7 bases, with 21 bases remaining between them. The CDR3 covers 14 residues. Per the germline V gene, CDR1 is MNHNS and CDR2 is SASEGT. The CDR3 coding sequence is TGTGCCAGTCGTGAGGGGCAGGGGTTGTCTGGCTACACCTTC. This gives the protein CASREGQGLSGYTF.

This chain links TRBV29-1 with TRBJ1-1, with TRBD1 identical over 8 bases. Losses at the gene ends were 7 bases for V and 4 bases for J; bases not matched to a gene: 14. The CDR3 loop spans 15 amino acids. Per the germline V gene, CDR1 is SQVTM and CDR2 is ANQGSEA. The CDR3 DNA reads TGCAGCGCTCCGAAAAAGGACAGGGAGAGCACTGAAGCTTTCTTT. This gives the protein CSAPKKDRESTEAFF.

The chain combines TRBV6-5 with TRBJ1-1, with TRBD1 as a possible D gene (5 bases). This CDR3 is built from 14 residues. The germline gives CDR1 MNHEY, CDR2 SVGAGI. Trimming cost V 2 bases and J 4 bases, with 11 bases left between them. In DNA, the CDR3 is TGTGCCAGCAGTTACGGGGCGGGGGGCACTGAAGCTTTCTTT. Amino acids: CASSYGAGGTEAFF.

In its sample, this clone was seen once. This sequence joins TRBV9 and TRBJ2-7, with 13 bases fitting TRBD2. Germline V gives CDR1 SGDLS, CDR2 YYNGEE. With V trimmed by 3 bases and J by 4 bases, 7 bases remained unmatched. The CDR3 runs 16 residues. For the CDR3, the DNA is TGTGCCAGCAGCGCCAGCCGGACTAGCGGGGGTTACGAGCAGTACTTC. This translates into CASSASRTSGGYEQYF.

This clone has only one observation. The chain combines TRBV9 with TRBJ2-5, with no clear D. CDR3 length: 13 residues. The V gene lost 3 bases and the J gene lost 2 bases, with 8 bases spanning the gap. Germline loops: CDR1 SGDLS, CDR2 YYNGEE. The CDR3 DNA reads TGTGCCAGCAGCGGCAGTCCTCAAGAGACCCAGTACTTC. Translated: CASSGSPQETQYF.

The rearrangement uses TRBV6-5 and TRBJ2-7; 7 nucleotides agree with TRBD2. CDR1 is MNHEY, CDR2 SVGAGI, per germline. V was clipped by 7 bases and J by 0 bases; unmatched bases: 6. CDR3 length: 14 amino acids. CDR3 protein: CASTQRGVSYEQYF. The DNA of the CDR3 is TGTGCCAGCACCCAACGGGGGGTCTCCTACGAGCAGTACTTC.

This chain uses TRBV12-5 with TRBJ2-1, with 12 bases matching TRBD1. There are 16 residues in the CDR3. Per germline, CDR1 LGHNT and CDR2 FRNRAP. V lost 4 bases, J lost 9 bases, and 10 bases stayed unmatched. CDR3 nucleotides: TGTGCTAGTGGTTACCTAGTCGGGACAGGGGGCCTTGAGCAGTTCTTC. It is translated as CASGYLVGTGGLEQFF.

The chain has TRBV18 and TRBJ2-7; D might be TRBD2 (5 bases). This CDR3 has 14 amino acids. Trimming pared 1 base from V and 1 base from J, leaving 8 bases between. Germline values: CDR1 KGHSH, CDR2 LQKENI. The DNA of the CDR3 is TGTGCCAGCTCACCACGCGGGCAGTCCTACGAGCAGTACTTC. Translating it yields CASSPRGQSYEQYF.